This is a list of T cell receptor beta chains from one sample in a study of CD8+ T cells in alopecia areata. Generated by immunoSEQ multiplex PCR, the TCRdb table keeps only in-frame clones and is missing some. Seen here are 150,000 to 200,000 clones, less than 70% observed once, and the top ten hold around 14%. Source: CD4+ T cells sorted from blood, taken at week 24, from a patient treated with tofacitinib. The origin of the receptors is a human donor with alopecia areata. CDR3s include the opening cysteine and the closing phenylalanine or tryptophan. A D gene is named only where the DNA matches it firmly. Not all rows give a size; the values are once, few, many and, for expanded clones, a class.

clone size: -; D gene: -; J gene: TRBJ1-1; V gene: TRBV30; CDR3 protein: CAWSPNTGNTEAFF; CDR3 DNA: TGTGCCTGGAGCCCCAATACAGGAAACACTGAAGCTTTCTTT
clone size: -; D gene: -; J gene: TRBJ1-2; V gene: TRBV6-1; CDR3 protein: CASSEARGGTHGYTF; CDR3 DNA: TGTGCCAGCAGTGAAGCCCGCGGAGGAACGCATGGCTACACCTTC
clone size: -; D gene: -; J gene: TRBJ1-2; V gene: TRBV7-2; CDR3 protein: CASSLGGLSGYTF; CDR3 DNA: TGTGCCAGCAGCTTGGGGGGGCTGAGCGGCTACACCTTC
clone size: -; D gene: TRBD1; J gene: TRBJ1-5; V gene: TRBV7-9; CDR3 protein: CASSGQGSQPQHF; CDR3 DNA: TGTGCCAGCAGCGGACAGGGATCGCAGCCCCAGCATTTT
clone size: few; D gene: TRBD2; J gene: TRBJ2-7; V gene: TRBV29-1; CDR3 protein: CSVSPRTSGGGYEQYF; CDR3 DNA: TGCAGCGTTTCACCAAGGACTAGCGGGGGGGGATACGAGCAGTACTTC
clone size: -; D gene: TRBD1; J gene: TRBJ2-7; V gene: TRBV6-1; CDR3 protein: CASSEPGQSYEQYF; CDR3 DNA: TGTGCCAGCAGTGAACCGGGACAGTCCTACGAGCAGTACTTC
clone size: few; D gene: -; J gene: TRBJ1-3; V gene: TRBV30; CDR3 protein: CAWSRDISGSTIYF; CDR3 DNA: TGTGCCTGGAGTAGGGACATCTCTGGAAGCACCATATATTTT
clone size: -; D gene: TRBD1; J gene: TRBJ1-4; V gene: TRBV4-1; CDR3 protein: CASSLPGGTNEKLFF; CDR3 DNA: TGCGCCAGCAGCCTCCCAGGGGGAACTAATGAAAAACTGTTTTTT
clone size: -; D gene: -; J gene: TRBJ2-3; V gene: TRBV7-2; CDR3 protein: CASSSFSGNTDTQYF; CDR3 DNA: TGTGCCAGCAGCTCCTTTAGCGGCAACACAGATACGCAGTATTTT
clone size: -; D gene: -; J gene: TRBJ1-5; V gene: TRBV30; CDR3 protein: CAWSVGNSNQPQHF; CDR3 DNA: TGTGCCTGGAGTGTGGGGAATAGCAATCAGCCCCAGCATTTT
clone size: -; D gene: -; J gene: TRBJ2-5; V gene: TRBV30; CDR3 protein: CAWSGGFGETQYF; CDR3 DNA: TGTGCCTGGAGCGGTGGATTTGGTGAGACCCAGTACTTC
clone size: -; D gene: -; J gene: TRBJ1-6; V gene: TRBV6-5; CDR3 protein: CASSYIGGDSPLHF; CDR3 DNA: TGTGCCAGCAGTTACATTGGTGGCGATTCACCCCTCCACTTT
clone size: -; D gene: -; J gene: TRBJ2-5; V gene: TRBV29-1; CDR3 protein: CSVDLETQYF; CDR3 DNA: TGCAGCGTTGATCTTGAGACCCAGTACTTC
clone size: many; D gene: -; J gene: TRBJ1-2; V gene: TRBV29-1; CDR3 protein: CSVEVRSAPYGYTF; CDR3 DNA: TGCAGCGTTGAAGTACGCAGCGCGCCCTATGGCTACACCTTC
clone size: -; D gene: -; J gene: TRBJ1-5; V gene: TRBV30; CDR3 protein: CAWSVEPLTVPNQPQHF; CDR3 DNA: TGTGCCTGGAGTGTGGAACCGTTGACAGTTCCAAATCAGCCCCAGCATTTT
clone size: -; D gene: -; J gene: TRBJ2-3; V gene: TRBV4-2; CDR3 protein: CASSQGVGGSDTQYF; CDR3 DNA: TGTGCCAGCAGCCAAGGGGTCGGGGGTTCAGATACGCAGTATTTT
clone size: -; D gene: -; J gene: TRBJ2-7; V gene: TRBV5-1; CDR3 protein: CASSFDRVPSYEQYF; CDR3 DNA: TGCGCCAGCAGCTTTGATCGGGTCCCTTCCTACGAGCAGTACTTC
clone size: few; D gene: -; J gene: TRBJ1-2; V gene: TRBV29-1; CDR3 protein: CSVEIFGRGSGYTF; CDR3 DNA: TGCAGCGTTGAGATTTTCGGCAGGGGAAGTGGCTACACCTTC
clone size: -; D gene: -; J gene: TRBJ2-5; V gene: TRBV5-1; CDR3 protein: CASSLDTRETQYF; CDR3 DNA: TGCGCCAGCAGCTTGGACACGAGGGAGACCCAGTACTTC
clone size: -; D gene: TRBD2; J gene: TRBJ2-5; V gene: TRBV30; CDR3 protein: CAWNSLAGVQETQYF; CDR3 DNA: TGTGCCTGGAATTCATTAGCGGGGGTTCAAGAGACCCAGTACTTC
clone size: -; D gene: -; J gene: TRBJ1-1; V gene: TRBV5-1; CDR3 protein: CASSPGHVNTEAFF; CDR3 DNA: TGCGCCAGCAGCCCGGGACATGTGAACACTGAAGCTTTCTTT
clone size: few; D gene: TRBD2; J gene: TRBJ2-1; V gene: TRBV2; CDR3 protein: CASSRSERGGLEQFF; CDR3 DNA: TGTGCCAGCTCTCGGTCGGAGCGGGGGGGCCTTGAGCAGTTCTTC
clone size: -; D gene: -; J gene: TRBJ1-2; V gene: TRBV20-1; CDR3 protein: CSAPLGDGYTF; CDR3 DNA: TGCAGTGCTCCCCTCGGTGATGGCTACACCTTC
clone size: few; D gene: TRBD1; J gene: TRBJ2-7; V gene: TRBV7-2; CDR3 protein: CASSSQTGSYEQYF; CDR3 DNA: TGTGCCAGCAGCTCCCAGACAGGGTCCTACGAGCAGTACTTC
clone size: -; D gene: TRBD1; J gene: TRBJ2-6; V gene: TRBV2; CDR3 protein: CASSMVTGAGANVLTF; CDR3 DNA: TGTGCCAGCAGTATGGTTACAGGGGCTGGGGCCAACGTCCTGACTTTC
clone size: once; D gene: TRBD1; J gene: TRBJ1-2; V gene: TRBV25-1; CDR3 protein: CASSEPLGRGLYGYTF; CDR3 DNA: TGTGCCAGCAGTGAGCCCTTGGGCAGGGGGCTGTATGGCTACACCTTC